The rows below give T cell receptor beta chains drawn from one sample of a study of cytomegalovirus exposure and HLA in healthy donors. Profiled with immunoSEQ multiplex PCR; TCRdb holds only in-frame clones, not every one. Among around 98,000 clones listed, roughly 84% were seen once. The specimen was PBMCs. These receptors all stem from a man aged 18 to 35 in good health and CMV-seropositive. CDR3s include the opening cysteine and the closing phenylalanine or tryptophan. D genes are given only for firm matches. Size values are once, few and many counts, or a class for expanded clones, and some rows have none.

J gene: TRBJ2-1
V gene: TRBV28
D gene: -
clone size: -
CDR3 DNA: TGTGCCAGCAGTTTTGCGGGCTCTGCCTACAATGAGCAGTTCTTC
CDR3 protein: CASSFAGSAYNEQFF

J gene: TRBJ2-1
V gene: TRBV7-3
D gene: TRBD2
clone size: once
CDR3 DNA: TGTGCCAGCAGCTTAACGAGGGCTAGCGGGGGGGCTAATGAGCAGTTCTTC
CDR3 protein: CASSLTRASGGANEQFF

J gene: TRBJ1-3
V gene: TRBV5-1
D gene: TRBD1
clone size: -
CDR3 DNA: TGCGCCAGCAGCTTGGCGGGGACAGGGTCGGGAAACACCATATATTTT
CDR3 protein: CASSLAGTGSGNTIYF

J gene: TRBJ1-4
V gene: TRBV5-1
D gene: -
clone size: -
CDR3 DNA: TGCGCCAGCAGCTTGGAGGGCTGGGGGGATGGGGAAAAACTGTTTTTT
CDR3 protein: CASSLEGWGDGEKLFF

J gene: TRBJ2-1
V gene: TRBV7-8
D gene: -
clone size: -
CDR3 DNA: TGTGCCAGCAGCACCAGGGGAGCCAATGAGCAGTTCTTC
CDR3 protein: CASSTRGANEQFF

J gene: TRBJ2-2
V gene: TRBV5-5
D gene: -
clone size: once
CDR3 DNA: TGTGCCAGCAGCCCAAAGACAGGCACCGGGGAGCTGTTTTTT
CDR3 protein: CASSPKTGTGELFF

J gene: TRBJ2-2
V gene: TRBV9
D gene: TRBD2
clone size: -
CDR3 DNA: TGTGCCAGCAGCCCTTTGGGACTAGCGGGGCCAAACACCGGGGAGCTGTTTTTT
CDR3 protein: CASSPLGLAGPNTGELFF

J gene: TRBJ2-3
V gene: TRBV4-3
D gene: TRBD2
clone size: -
CDR3 DNA: TGCGCCAGCAGCCAAGAAGGGCGACTAGCTACAGATACGCAGTATTTT
CDR3 protein: CASSQEGRLATDTQYF

J gene: TRBJ2-5
V gene: TRBV5-1
D gene: -
clone size: -
CDR3 DNA: TGCGCCAGCAGCTTTGACAGAAAAGAGACCCAGTACTTC
CDR3 protein: CASSFDRKETQYF

J gene: TRBJ2-2
V gene: TRBV7-2
D gene: TRBD2
clone size: -
CDR3 DNA: TGTGCCAGCAGCTTAAGGGGACTAGTTCCCGCCGGGGAGCTGTTTTTT
CDR3 protein: CASSLRGLVPAGELFF

J gene: TRBJ2-1
V gene: TRBV9
D gene: -
clone size: -
CDR3 DNA: TGTGCCAGCAGCCCCAACACCGACAATGAGCAGTTCTTC
CDR3 protein: CASSPNTDNEQFF

J gene: TRBJ2-7
V gene: TRBV18
D gene: TRBD2
clone size: -
CDR3 DNA: TGTGCCAGCTCAAAGGGACTAGCGGGAGGATACGAGCAGTACTTC
CDR3 protein: CASSKGLAGGYEQYF

J gene: TRBJ2-4
V gene: TRBV18
D gene: TRBD1
clone size: -
CDR3 DNA: TGTGCCAGCTCACCAGGGACAGGGGTTTCCAAAAACATTCAGTACTTC
CDR3 protein: CASSPGTGVSKNIQYF

J gene: TRBJ2-3
V gene: TRBV2
D gene: -
clone size: -
CDR3 DNA: TGTGCCAGCATTAGCCTAACTTGGGAGATGGCAGATACGCAGTATTTT
CDR3 protein: CASISLTWEMADTQYF

J gene: TRBJ2-6
V gene: TRBV5-6
D gene: -
clone size: -
CDR3 DNA: TGTGCCAGCAGATCGCAGCGCTCTGGGGCCAACGTCCTGACTTTC
CDR3 protein: CASRSQRSGANVLTF

J gene: TRBJ1-2
V gene: TRBV10-3
D gene: TRBD1
clone size: -
CDR3 DNA: TGTGCCATCACCGAATCTACAGGGGTGCGATATGGCTACACCTTC
CDR3 protein: CAITESTGVRYGYTF

J gene: TRBJ2-5
V gene: TRBV5-1
D gene: TRBD1
clone size: -
CDR3 DNA: TGCGCCAGCAGCTTGGGACAGGGTCTAGAGACCCAGTACTTC
CDR3 protein: CASSLGQGLETQYF

J gene: TRBJ2-5
V gene: TRBV7-2
D gene: -
clone size: once
CDR3 DNA: TGTGCCAGCAGCTTAAGTATGGTTACAGTGGGGCAGACCCAGTACTTC
CDR3 protein: CASSLSMVTVGQTQYF

J gene: TRBJ2-3
V gene: TRBV7-3
D gene: TRBD2
clone size: few
CDR3 DNA: TGTGCCAGCAGCTTAGCGGGAGCGGATACGCAGTATTTT
CDR3 protein: CASSLAGADTQYF

J gene: TRBJ1-1
V gene: TRBV9
D gene: TRBD1
clone size: -
CDR3 DNA: TGTGCCAGCAGCGTATTGACTGGACAGGGGGCCGGACGGGACACTGAAGCTTTCTTT
CDR3 protein: CASSVLTGQGAGRDTEAFF

J gene: TRBJ1-2
V gene: TRBV7-3
D gene: TRBD1
clone size: many
CDR3 DNA: TGTGCCAGCAGCTCCACAGGGGGCGGTCGTGGCTACACCTTC
CDR3 protein: CASSSTGGGRGYTF

J gene: TRBJ1-3
V gene: TRBV7-6
D gene: TRBD1
clone size: -
CDR3 DNA: TGTGCCAGCAGCGCGGGACAGGGGGCACTAAGTATGGGAAACACCATATATTTT
CDR3 protein: CASSAGQGALSMGNTIYF

J gene: TRBJ2-2
V gene: TRBV6-4
D gene: -
clone size: -
CDR3 DNA: TGTGCCAGCAGTCCTAGCAACACCGGGGAGCTGTTTTTT
CDR3 protein: CASSPSNTGELFF